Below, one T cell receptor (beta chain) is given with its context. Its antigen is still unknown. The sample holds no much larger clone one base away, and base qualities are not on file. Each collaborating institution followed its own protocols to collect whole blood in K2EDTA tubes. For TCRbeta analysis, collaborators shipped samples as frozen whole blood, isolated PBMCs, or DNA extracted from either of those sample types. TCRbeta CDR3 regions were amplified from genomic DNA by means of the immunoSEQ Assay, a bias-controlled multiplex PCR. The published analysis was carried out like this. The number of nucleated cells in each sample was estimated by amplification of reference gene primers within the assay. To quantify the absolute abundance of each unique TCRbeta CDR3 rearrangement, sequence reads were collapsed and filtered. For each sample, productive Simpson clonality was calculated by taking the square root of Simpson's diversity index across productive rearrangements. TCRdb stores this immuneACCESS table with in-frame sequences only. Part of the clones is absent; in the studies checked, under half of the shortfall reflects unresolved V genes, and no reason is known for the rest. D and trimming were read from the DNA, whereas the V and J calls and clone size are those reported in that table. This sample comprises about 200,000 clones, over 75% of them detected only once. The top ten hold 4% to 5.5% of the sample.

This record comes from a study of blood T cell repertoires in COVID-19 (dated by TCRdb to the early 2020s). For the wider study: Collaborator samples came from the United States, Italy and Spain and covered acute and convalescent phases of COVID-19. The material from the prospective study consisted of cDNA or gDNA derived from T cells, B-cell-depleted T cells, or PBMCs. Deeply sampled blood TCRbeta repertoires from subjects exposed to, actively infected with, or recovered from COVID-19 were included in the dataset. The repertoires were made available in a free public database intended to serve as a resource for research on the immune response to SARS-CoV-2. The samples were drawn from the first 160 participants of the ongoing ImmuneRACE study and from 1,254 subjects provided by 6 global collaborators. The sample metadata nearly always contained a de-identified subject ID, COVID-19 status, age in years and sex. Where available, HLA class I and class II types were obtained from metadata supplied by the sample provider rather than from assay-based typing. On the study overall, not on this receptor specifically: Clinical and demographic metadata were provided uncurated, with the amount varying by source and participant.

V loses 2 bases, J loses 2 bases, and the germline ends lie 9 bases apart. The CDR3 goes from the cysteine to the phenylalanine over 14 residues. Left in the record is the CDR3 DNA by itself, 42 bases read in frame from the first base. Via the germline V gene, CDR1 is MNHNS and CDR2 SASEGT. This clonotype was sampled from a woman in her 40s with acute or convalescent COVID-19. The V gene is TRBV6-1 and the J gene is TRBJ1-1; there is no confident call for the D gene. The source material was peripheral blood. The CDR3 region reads CASSERRGNTEAFF. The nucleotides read TGTGCCAGCAGTGAAAGGCGGGGAAACACTGAAGCTTTCTTT.